Below are 5 T cell receptor beta chains sequenced from a single sample in a study of T cell repertoires in cytomegalovirus infection. TCRdb independently ran MiXCR on the reads; one entry per CDR3 protein. This sample has around 550,000 distinct CDR3 sequences, with about 25% found just once. The sequenced sample was PBMCs. These receptors were collected from a human donor in good health (CMV status not recorded). Some clones in this sample may be carry-over from other donors' samples.

V gene TRBV20-1 combines with J gene TRBJ1-5; tentatively, D is TRBD1 (5 bases). The CDR3 spans 17 residues. CDR1 is DFQATT, CDR2 SNEGSKA, per germline (reference sequence). V shed 0 bases and J shed 4 bases, with 19 bases lying between them. The DNA of the CDR3 is TGCAGTGCTAGAGATCAGCTAGGGTCCGGGGGAAATCAGCCCCAGCATTTT. It encodes CSARDQLGSGGNQPQHF.

This chain uses TRBV15 with TRBJ2-7; D may be TRBD2 (7 bases). The V gene lost 5 bases and the J gene lost 5 bases, with 19 bases spanning the gap. This CDR3 contains 15 residues. Germline CDR1 reads LNHNV; CDR2 reads YYDKDF (reference sequence). Here the CDR3 reads CATSRTRGAIDEQYF. CDR3 sequence (DNA): TGTGCCACCAGCCGGACTAGGGGGGCGATAGACGAGCAGTACTTC.

This clonotype showed up many times. The genes are TRBV7-2 and TRBJ1-1; D gene uncertain. CDR3 size: 14 residues. V lost 8 bases and J 11 bases, leaving 24 bases between the germline ends. From germline, CDR1 is SGHTA and CDR2 FQGNSA. The CDR3 here is CASLASWAPGRAFF. CDR3 nucleotides: TGTGCCAGCCTTGCTTCTTGGGCTCCCGGTAGGGCTTTCTTT.

This clonotype showed up many times. The chain is built from TRBV12-3 or TRBV12-4 and TRBJ1-2, with D possibly TRBD1 on 6 matching bases. This CDR3 contains 15 residues. V lost 6 bases to trimming and J lost 4 bases, with 18 bases between them. The CDR3 DNA reads TGTGCCAGCAGCTCGCTGACAGGAGAAACCTATGGCTACACCTTC. Translated, it gives CASSSLTGETYGYTF.

This chain connects TRBV6-5 to TRBJ2-3; a weak D match, TRBD1 (6 bases). V dropped 8 bases and J dropped 2 bases, with 11 bases sitting between them. The CDR3 runs to 13 residues. Germline-derived CDR1 and CDR2 are MNHEY and SVGAGI. The CDR3 loop reads CASQDRLTDTQYF. The CDR3 coding sequence is TGTGCCAGCCAGGACAGACTCACAGATACGCAGTATTTT.